Following are 32 T cell receptor beta chains from one sample sequenced in a study of CD8+CD57+ T cells in acquired aplastic anemia. Template material for TCR beta VDJ and CDR3 profiling consisted of genomic DNA. TCRdb fed the reads into MiXCR, producing one record per CDR3 protein. The sample has approximately 250,000 distinct CDR3 sequences; 82% are singletons. It was patients with CD8+CD57+ cell expansion by flow cytometry who were chosen for sequencing. What was sequenced was sorted CD4+, CD8+, or CD8+CD57+ T cells (not recorded which) from PBMCs. The source of these receptors is a human donor with aplastic anemia.

The genes are TRBV20-1 and TRBJ2-7; D is ambiguous. Germline assignment: CDR1 DFQATT and CDR2 SNEGSKA (reference sequence). Trimming shortened V by 1 base and J by 1 base, and 5 bases separated the two germline ends. The CDR3 covers 12 residues. DNA of the CDR3: TGCAGTGCTAGAGTTGCGTCCTACGAGCAGTACGTC. Amino acid sequence: CSARVASYEQYV.

In its sample, this clonotype was seen many times. The J gene is TRBJ1-6, the V gene TRBV6-2 or TRBV6-3; the D gene is possibly TRBD1 (5 bases). V dropped 6 bases and J dropped 3 bases, with 15 bases sitting between them. CDR1 MNHEY and CDR2 SVGEGT come from the germline V gene. This CDR3 has 16 residues. The CDR3 loop is CASRRDLTDYNSPLHF. The CDR3 region has the DNA TGTGCCAGCAGAAGGGACCTAACGGACTATAATTCACCCCTCCACTTT.

This rearrangement joins TRBV7-3 to TRBJ1-1, with 7 nucleotides matching TRBD1. The CDR3 length is 15 residues. V lost 2 bases to trimming and J lost 9 bases; unmatched junction nucleotides: 12. The germline V gene encodes CDR1 SGHTA and CDR2 FQGTGA. The CDR3 reads CASSLALTGNAKAFF. The DNA for the CDR3 is TGTGCCAGCAGCTTAGCACTGACAGGGAACGCTAAAGCTTTCTTT.

To note about this clonotype: It is unclear where the CDR3 begins or ends on the DNA, so no DNA is shown, and the CDR3 is as TCRdb lists it. The chain recombines TRBV9 with TRBJ1-5; the D call TRBD1 from the table was never checked on the DNA. Germline values: CDR1 SGDLS, CDR2 YYNGEE. The CDR3 is 13 residues long, ends included. CDR3 loop: CASSYVAWGNEQF.

As regards this clonotype: The junction and the germline gene differ at one end; a read error may be behind it. The V call is TRBV7-3, the J call TRBJ2-3; possible D gene TRBD1, 6 bases. CDR3 length equals 13 residues. From germline, CDR1 is SGHTA and CDR2 FQGTGA. The chain's CDR3 is CASGDTSTDTHYF. The CDR3 DNA is TGTGCCAGCGGGGACACGAGCACAGATACGCATTATTTT.

The genes are TRBV7-2 and TRBJ2-7, with D possibly matching TRBD1 (6 bases). V lost 1 base and J 4 bases, leaving 23 bases between the germline ends. CDR1 is SGHTA, CDR2 FQGNSA, per germline. The length of the CDR3 is 18 residues. The CDR3 reads CASSLDSRERGKLYEQYV. CDR3 nucleotides: TGTGCCAGCAGCTTAGATTCAAGGGAGAGGGGGAAGCTATACGAGCAGTACGTC.

The CDR3 sequence: CSVASSGQETQYF. The DNA of the CDR3 is TGCAGCGTTGCAAGTAGCGGACAAGAGACCCAGTACTTC. The chain couples TRBV29-1 to TRBJ2-5; TRBD2 might be the D (6 bases). The CDR3 is 13 residues long. The V end lost 4 bases, the J end lost 2 bases, and 11 bases lay between the germline ends. The germline gives CDR1 SQVTM, CDR2 ANQGSEA. Drawing the rest from reference TRBV29-1 and TRBJ2-5, the complete variable domain is SAVISQKPSRDICQRGTSLTIQCQVDSQVTMMFWYRQQPGQSLTLIATANQGSEATYESGFVIDKFPISRPNLTFSTLTVSNMSPEDSSIYLCSVASSGQETQYFGPGTRLLVL.

The J gene is TRBJ1-2, the V gene TRBV10-3; no firm D call. Germline V gives CDR1 ENHRY, CDR2 SYGVKD. This CDR3 has 16 residues. V was cut by 3 bases and J by 4 bases, with 18 bases left in between. CDR3 region: CAISDSATANFYGYTF. CDR3 nucleotides: TGTGCCATCAGTGATTCCGCGACTGCGAATTTCTATGGCTACACCTTC.

The genes are TRBV9 and TRBJ1-4; D remains ambiguous. The V gene lost 9 bases and the J gene lost 8 bases, with 29 bases spanning the gap. CDR1 is SGDLS and CDR2 is YYNGEE in the germline V gene. This CDR3 has 17 amino acids. The CDR3 loop is CAISESSDEQINEKLFF. The CDR3 DNA reads TGTGCCATCAGTGAGTCTTCGGATGAGCAAATCAACGAAAAACTGTTTTTT.

The chain employs TRBV7-9 and TRBJ2-1, with 8 bases lining up with TRBD1. V gave up 1 base and J gave up 12 bases; unmatched junction bases: 14. The CDR3 length is 16 residues. Germline lookup yields CDR1 SEHNR and CDR2 FQNEAQ (reference sequence). DNA for the CDR3: TGTGCCAGCAGCTTAGAACGAACAGGGGGGAGCGAAGCGCAGTTCTTC. Its protein is CASSLERTGGSEAQFF.

The chain links TRBV7-6 to TRBJ2-7; TRBD1 matches 7 bases. J was trimmed by 1 base and V by 0 bases; bases with no gene match: 3. CDR1 SGHVS and CDR2 FNYEAQ come from the germline V gene. This CDR3 is built from 15 residues. The CDR3 DNA is TGTGCCAGCAGCTTAGCCGGGACAGCATCCTACGAGCAGTACTTC. Protein: CASSLAGTASYEQYF.

In its sample, this clonotype was seen many times. The chain links TRBV7-8 to TRBJ2-2; D is possibly TRBD2 (6 bases). The V gene's germline CDR1 is SGHVS and CDR2 FQNEAQ. The CDR3 extends over 16 amino acids. Trimming took 0 bases from V and 14 from J, leaving 22 bases between them. The CDR3 is CASSLAGGPDTQYLFF. The CDR3 DNA is TGTGCCAGCAGCTTAGCGGGAGGTCCCGATACGCAGTATCTGTTTTTT.

The V call is TRBV7-9, the J call TRBJ2-1; D perhaps matches TRBD1 (6 bases). The CDR3 covers 15 residues. The V gene lost 5 bases and the J gene lost 6 bases, with 17 bases spanning the gap. CDR1 is SEHNR, CDR2 FQNEAQ, per germline (reference sequence). Written as DNA, the CDR3 is TGTGCCAGCAGCGATGTACAGGGCCCGATCAATGAGCAGTTCTTC. Amino acid sequence: CASSDVQGPINEQFF.

This clonotype was counted once. Its ends do not fully match the called genes, so a read error is possible. V and J are TRBV7-6 and TRBJ2-3, with 11 bases matching TRBD2. The CDR3 is 14 residues long. From germline, CDR1 is SGHVS and CDR2 FNYEAQ. DNA for the CDR3: TGTGCCAGCAGCCTAGCGGGGGGTCCCGCTGGGCCGTATTTT. Amino acids: CASSLAGGPAGPYF.

This clonotype was recorded at least ten times. A read error is possible here, since a much larger clone lies one base away. Written as DNA, the CDR3 is TGCGCCAGCAGCCAAGATGTAGCAGTGCGGCCGGAAGCTTTCTTT. As protein: CASSQDVAVRPEAFF. V gene TRBV4-1 combines with J gene TRBJ1-1; D is undetermined. Germline V lookup: CDR1 MGHRA, CDR2 YSYEKL. Trimming took 0 bases from V and 8 from J, leaving 16 bases between them. This CDR3 has 15 residues.

On this clonotype: Germline is not matched at one junction end, which may reflect a read error. The chain links TRBV7-6 to TRBJ2-5; the D call may be TRBD1 or TRBD2 (5 bases each). The germline V gene has CDR1 SGHVS and CDR2 FNYEAQ. This CDR3 spans 14 amino acids. CDR3 sequence: CAYALGTDPSRPNF. The DNA of the CDR3 is TGTGCCTACGCCCTAGGGACGGACCCCTCTAGGCCCAACTTC.

V is TRBV7-3 and J is TRBJ1-1, with D perhaps matching TRBD1 (5 bases). V gave up 4 bases and J gave up 14 bases, with 26 bases separating them. This CDR3 is 15 amino acids long. The germline gives CDR1 SGHTA, CDR2 FQGTGA. The CDR3 spells CASSSGGTWGDAQFF. The CDR3 DNA sequence: TGTGCCAGCAGCTCTGGCGGGACTTGGGGAGATGCCCAGTTCTTT. Complete variable domain (other parts from reference TRBV7-3 and TRBJ1-1): GAGVSQTPSNKVTEKGKYVELRCDPISGHTALYWYRQSLGQGPEFLIYFQGTGAADDSGLPNDRFFAVRPEGSVSTLKIQRTERGDSAVYLCASSSGGTWGDAQFFGQGTRLTVV.

The V call is TRBV7-2, the J call TRBJ2-6; D might be TRBD2 (6 bases). The CDR3 loop spans 16 amino acids. V gave up 4 bases and J gave up 15 bases, with 25 bases separating them. Germline-derived CDR1 and CDR2 are SGHTA and FQGNSA. This chain's CDR3 is CASSSAGSHDTQYLTF. CDR3 coding DNA: TGTGCCAGCAGCTCAGCGGGTAGCCACGATACGCAGTACCTGACTTTC.

This rearrangement joins TRBV9 to TRBJ2-1, with 8 nucleotides matching TRBD1. Germline V gene lookup returns CDR1 SGDLS and CDR2 YYNGEE. CDR3 size: 16 residues. V lost 4 bases, J lost 5 bases, and 11 bases stayed unmatched. CDR3 nucleotide sequence: TGTGCCAGCAGCACCGGGGGACAGGCCTGGGACAATGAGCAGTTCTTC. Protein: CASSTGGQAWDNEQFF.

Many counts were recorded for this clonotype. Because it lacks the conserved phenylalanine or tryptophan at the end, this CDR3 is likely a read error. It is unclear where the CDR3 begins or ends on the DNA, so no DNA is shown, and the CDR3 is as TCRdb lists it. V usage is TRBV7-8 and J usage is TRBJ2-3; the table's D call, TRBD2, was not checked against the DNA. Inclusive of both ends, the CDR3 amounts to 13 amino acids. From germline, CDR1 is SGHVS and CDR2 FQNEAQ. The chain's CDR3 is CASSLAGGPDQQY.

This rearrangement joins TRBV9 to TRBJ2-3; no clear D gene. The V and J ends lost 4 bases and 6 bases respectively, with 15 bases between them. This CDR3 comprises 14 residues. CDR1 and CDR2 (germline): SGDLS, YYNGEE. CDR3 DNA: TGTGCCAGCAGCCCCGCGAGAAGTCCCGATACGCAGTATTTT. It translates to CASSPARSPDTQYF.

The chain recombines TRBV6-2 or TRBV6-3 with TRBJ2-7; D unresolved. The V and J ends lost 6 bases and 5 bases respectively, with 11 bases between them. Germline V gene lookup returns CDR1 MNHEY and CDR2 SVGEGT. The CDR3 runs to 12 residues. CDR3 amino acids: CASSPQVNEQYF. CDR3 in DNA: TGTGCCAGCAGCCCGCAGGTCAACGAGCAGTACTTC.

The chain couples TRBV7-8 to TRBJ2-1; possible D gene TRBD2, 6 bases. This CDR3 is 16 amino acids long. V lost 0 bases and J 13 bases, leaving 22 bases between the germline ends. Germline values: CDR1 SGHVS, CDR2 FQNEAQ. The chain's CDR3 is CASSLAGGSGTQYQFF. DNA of the CDR3: TGTGCCAGCAGCTTAGCGGGAGGCTCGGGTACGCAGTATCAGTTCTTC. The full variable domain, in which reference TRBV7-8 and TRBJ2-1 provide the parts outside the CDR3, is GAGVSQSPRYKVAKRGQDVALRCDPISGHVSLFWYQQALGQGPEFLTYFQNEAQLDKSGLPSDRFFAERPEGSVSTLKIQRTQQEDSAVYLCASSLAGGSGTQYQFFGPGTRLTVL.

Regarding this clonotype: No conserved phenylalanine or tryptophan ends this CDR3, so it is likely a read error. The chain links TRBV7-8 to TRBJ2-3; D unresolved. The end of the DNA aligns better with TRBJ1-5, so the J call may be wrong. The CDR3 is made up of 13 amino acids. Germline V gene data show CDR1 as SGHVS and CDR2 as FQNEAQ. The CDR3 loop is CASSFAGTANQHY. In nucleotides, the CDR3 is TGTGCCAGCAGCTTCGCGGGCACAGCCAATCAGCATTAT.

To note about this clonotype: A read error is likely, as this CDR3 ends without the conserved phenylalanine or tryptophan. The DNA is left out, because the CDR3 cannot be placed on it with certainty; the CDR3 is given as TCRdb lists it. The chain recombines TRBV2 with TRBJ1-1; the table's D call, TRBD1, has no DNA check behind it. Germline-derived CDR1 and CDR2 are SNHLY and FYNNEI. Inclusive of both ends, the CDR3 amounts to 15 amino acids. The CDR3 sequence is CASSSGVTGGHLFGP.

As to this clonotype: In this CDR3 the conserved last residue, phenylalanine or tryptophan, is missing, so a read error is likely. The chain carries TRBV2 and TRBJ2-5; TRBD1 or TRBD2 may be the D gene (6 bases each). Trimming pared 6 bases from V and 4 bases from J, leaving 18 bases between. Germline assignment: CDR1 SNHLY and CDR2 FYNNEI. The CDR3 contains 15 residues. The DNA of the CDR3 is TGTGCCAGCAGGTCTGGCGGGACATGGAGAGAGACCCAGTACTCC. It specifies CASRSGGTWRETQYS.

Notes on this clonotype: Relative to the germline gene, one junction end is altered; a read error may explain this. The chain employs TRBV4-1 and TRBJ2-3; 7 bases line up with TRBD2. Germline assignment: CDR1 MGHRA and CDR2 YSYEKL. This CDR3 has 15 residues. The CDR3 DNA reads TGCGCCAGCAGCCCAACGGGGGGAAGCACAGGTACGCAGTATTTT. This gives the protein CASSPTGGSTGTQYF.

Of note for this clonotype: One junction end does not reproduce the germline sequence, and a read error may be involved. The chain combines TRBV15 with TRBJ2-3; tentatively, D is TRBD2 (7 bases). The CDR3 has 14 amino acids. In germline, CDR1 is LNHNV, CDR2 YYDKDF (reference sequence). CDR3 nucleotide sequence: TGTGCCGCCAGCGGGGACGGGGGCACAGAGACGCAGTACTTT. It translates to CAASGDGGTETQYF. Supplemented by reference TRBV15 and TRBJ2-3, the full variable domain reads DAMVIQNPRYQVTQFGKPVTLSCSQTLNHNVMYWYQQKSSQAPKLLFHYYDKDFNNEADTPDNFQSRRPNTSFCFLDIRSPGLGDTAMYLCAASGDGGTETQYFGPGTRLTVL.

The genes are TRBV2 and TRBJ2-2; D not certain. The CDR3 runs to 12 residues. V dropped 6 bases and J dropped 9 bases, with 11 bases sitting between them. Germline V gene sequence: CDR1 SNHLY, CDR2 FYNNEI. The CDR3, as DNA: TGTGCCAGCAGCGTAGTGCCCAGGGAGCTGTTTTTT. Amino acids: CASSVVPRELFF.

The gene calls are TRBV7-9 and TRBJ2-7; D uncertain. The CDR3 covers 14 residues. V shed 1 base and J shed 5 bases, with 12 bases lying between them. Germline V CDR1 and CDR2: SEHNR, FQNEAQ (reference sequence). CDR3 protein: CASSLGELSDEQYF. CDR3 coding DNA: TGTGCCAGCAGCTTAGGTGAACTATCGGACGAGCAGTACTTC.

The chain links TRBV6-2 or TRBV6-3 to TRBJ2-3; no definite D call. The end of the DNA fits TRBJ2-7 better, so the J call may be wrong. There are 14 residues in the CDR3. The germline CDR1 and CDR2 sequences are MNHEY and SVGEGT. The CDR3 sequence: CASSYAQGPDKQYF. DNA of the CDR3: TGTGCCAGCAGTTACGCGCAAGGTCCCGACAAGCAGTACTTC.

The rearrangement joins TRBV7-2 to TRBJ1-2; D is undetermined. The CDR3 runs 14 residues. Germline assignment: CDR1 SGHTA and CDR2 FQGNSA. Trimming stripped 5 bases from V and 4 bases from J, with 14 bases between. This CDR3 is CASSPKDGSYGYTF. CDR3 DNA: TGTGCCAGCAGCCCGAAAGACGGATCCTATGGCTACACCTTC.